This passage covers 32 T cell receptor beta chains from one sample sequenced in a study of graft-versus-host responses after intestinal transplantation. Repertoires were generated with immunoSEQ multiplex PCR, while TCRdb's copy carries only in-frame clones and drops some. The sample shows 25,000 to 30,000 clones, around 94% of them seen only once. The specimen comprised PBMCs, sampled just over 29 days after intestinal transplant. These receptor sequences come from a human patient who received an intestinal transplant, so some T cells may come from the graft donor.

The chain is built from TRBV5-1 and TRBJ1-3, with D perhaps TRBD1 (6 bases). The CDR3 is 16 residues long. The germline CDR1 and CDR2 sequences are SGHRS and YFSETQ. V was trimmed by 4 bases and J by 5 bases, leaving 19 bases between them. The CDR3 coding sequence is TGCGCCAGCAGCCGGACAGTCAGTGGGCGACGAAACACCATATATTTT. The encoded protein is CASSRTVSGRRNTIYF. The full variable domain, rest sourced from reference TRBV5-1 and TRBJ1-3, is KAGVTQTPRYLIKTRGQQVTLSCSPISGHRSVSWYQQTPGQGLQFLFEYFSETQRNKGNFPGRFSGRQFSNSRSEMNVSTLELGDSALYLCASSRTVSGRRNTIYFGEGSWLTVV.

This clone appeared a single time. The chain couples TRBV5-6 to TRBJ2-7, with D tentatively TRBD1 or TRBD2 (5 bases each). Germline V gives CDR1 SGHDT, CDR2 YYEEEE. Trimming shortened V by 0 bases and J by 0 bases, and 10 bases separated the two germline ends. The CDR3 consists of 15 residues. CDR3 loop: CASSLAGTASYEQYF. DNA for the CDR3: TGTGCCAGCAGCTTGGCCGGGACGGCCTCCTACGAGCAGTACTTC.

The chain has TRBV4-3 and TRBJ2-5; D could derive from TRBD1 or TRBD2 (7 bases each). The DNA end is a closer match to TRBJ2-7, so the J assignment may be wrong. Germline assignment: CDR1 LGHNA and CDR2 YSLEER. This CDR3 has 15 residues. CDR3 in DNA: TGCGCCAGCAGCCCTCAGGGGGGGACCTCCTACGAGCAGTACTTC. Amino acids: CASSPQGGTSYEQYF.

The chain has TRBV10-1 and TRBJ2-5, with D tentatively TRBD2 (6 bases). The germline gives CDR1 WNHNN, CDR2 SYGVQD (reference sequence). Trimming took 6 bases from V and 3 from J, leaving 11 bases between them. CDR3 length: 13 amino acids. Written as DNA, the CDR3 is TGCGCCAGCAGCAGGGACTCCAAAGAGACCCAGTACTTC. Translation: CASSRDSKETQYF.

This rearrangement joins TRBV4-1 to TRBJ2-3, with 12 bases matching TRBD2. This CDR3 is 18 amino acids long. Germline lookup yields CDR1 MGHRA and CDR2 YSYEKL. V lost 1 base and J lost 1; bases outside the gene matches: 6. The CDR3, as DNA: TGCGCCAGCAGCCAAGGCTCGCTAGCGGGGGGGCGCACAGATACGCAGTATTTT. Translated: CASSQGSLAGGRTDTQYF.

V and J are TRBV6-5 and TRBJ2-5, with TRBD2 matching over 8 bases. Germline CDR1 reads MNHEY; CDR2 reads SVGAGI. This CDR3 has 12 residues. V lost 7 bases, J lost 4 bases, and 2 bases stayed unmatched. The CDR3 here is CASTAGGETQYF. In DNA form, the CDR3 reads TGTGCCAGCACGGCGGGGGGAGAGACCCAGTACTTC.

The V and J genes are TRBV5-4 and TRBJ2-5, with TRBD2 identical over 7 bases. CDR1 SGHNT and CDR2 YYREEE come from the germline V gene (reference sequence). V was pared by 7 bases and J by 5 bases, with 8 bases of the junction left unmatched. This CDR3 is 13 amino acids long. The CDR3, as DNA: TGTGCCAGCCAATGGGAGGGTTTGGAGACCCAGTACTTC. Its translation: CASQWEGLETQYF.

This clone was observed once. This chain links TRBV4-1 with TRBJ2-1; D unresolved. With 1 base removed from V and 6 bases from J, the gap between germline ends came to 22 bases. The CDR3 spans 18 residues. Germline-derived CDR1 and CDR2 are MGHRA and YSYEKL. CDR3 protein: CASSQGILRGRTSNEQFF. The CDR3 region has the DNA TGCGCCAGCAGCCAAGGGATCTTACGAGGTAGGACCTCCAATGAGCAGTTCTTC.

The chain employs TRBV30 and TRBJ1-1; no definite D call. The germline CDR1 and CDR2 sequences are GTSNPN and SVGIG (reference sequence). The CDR3 is made up of 13 amino acids. V was clipped by 0 bases and J by 4 bases, with 9 bases between them. The DNA of the CDR3 is TGTGCCTGGAGTGTCAGAGGAGGCACTGAAGCTTTCTTT. Translating gives CAWSVRGGTEAFF.

The chain employs TRBV7-9 and TRBJ2-7, with D unresolved. This CDR3 contains 16 residues. The V gene lost 1 base and the J gene lost 2 bases, with 15 bases spanning the gap. Germline values: CDR1 SEHNR, CDR2 FQNEAQ (reference sequence). The CDR3 DNA reads as TGTGCCAGCAGCTTAGGTTTAGAACCAACAGCCTACGAGCAGTACTTC. It yields the protein CASSLGLEPTAYEQYF.

The chain has TRBV7-2 and TRBJ2-7, with 10 bases fitting TRBD2. The CDR3 contains 14 residues. The germline V gene encodes CDR1 SGHTA and CDR2 FQGNSA. J was trimmed by 3 bases and V by 3 bases; bases with no gene match: 2. This chain's CDR3 is CASSFERGGYEQYF. CDR3 nucleotide sequence: TGTGCCAGCAGCTTCGAGCGGGGGGGCTACGAGCAGTACTTC.

The V gene is TRBV19, the J gene TRBJ2-1; D may be TRBD1 (5 bases). The CDR3 runs to 14 residues. V was clipped by 5 bases and J by 3 bases, with 11 bases between them. The germline CDR1 and CDR2 sequences are LNHDA and SQIVND (reference sequence). The CDR3 reads CASSFQGYYNEQFF. CDR3 coding DNA: TGTGCCAGTAGTTTTCAGGGCTACTACAATGAGCAGTTCTTC.

The chain is built from TRBV4-1 and TRBJ2-3; no reliable D call. The CDR3 sequence is 15 residues long. Germline V gene data show CDR1 as MGHRA and CDR2 as YSYEKL. V gave up 4 bases and J gave up 6 bases, with 17 bases separating them. Here the CDR3 DNA reads TGCGCCAGCAGCCCTCGGGCCGTTGTAGGGGATACGCAGTATTTT. It codes for CASSPRAVVGDTQYF.

The chain is built from TRBV27 and TRBJ1-1, with D unclear. This CDR3 is 16 amino acids long. V dropped 0 bases and J dropped 1 base, with 12 bases sitting between them. Germline V gives CDR1 MNHEY, CDR2 SMNVEV (reference sequence). The CDR3 sequence: CASSLSNREGNTEAFF. Here the CDR3 DNA reads TGTGCCAGCAGTTTATCGAACCGGGAGGGGAACACTGAAGCTTTCTTT.

The chain links TRBV5-1 to TRBJ2-6; D gene uncertain. Germline CDR1 and CDR2: SGHRS and YFSETQ. Trimming shortened V by 2 bases and J by 0 bases, and 3 bases separated the two germline ends. The CDR3 consists of 14 residues. CDR3 residues: CASSFSSGANVLTF. Written as DNA, the CDR3 is TGCGCCAGCAGCTTTAGCTCTGGGGCCAACGTCCTGACTTTC. The full variable domain, its missing parts supplied by reference TRBV5-1 and TRBJ2-6, is KAGVTQTPRYLIKTRGQQVTLSCSPISGHRSVSWYQQTPGQGLQFLFEYFSETQRNKGNFPGRFSGRQFSNSRSEMNVSTLELGDSALYLCASSFSSGANVLTFGAGSRLTVL.

This chain links TRBV7-9 with TRBJ1-2; TRBD1 is a possible D gene (6 bases). The CDR3 runs 17 residues. The germline V gene encodes CDR1 SEHNR and CDR2 FQNEAQ (reference sequence). V gave up 1 base and J gave up 3 bases, with 18 bases separating them. In DNA, the CDR3 is TGTGCCAGCAGCTTAGGGGACACGCTGATGGACTACTATGGCTACACCTTC. As protein: CASSLGDTLMDYYGYTF.

The rearrangement links TRBV6-1 to TRBJ2-1; D not resolved. The CDR3 contains 14 residues. Trimming pared 6 bases from V and 8 bases from J, leaving 17 bases between. Germline V gives CDR1 MNHNS, CDR2 SASEGT. The CDR3 here is CASSLTRSWDEQFF. DNA for the CDR3: TGTGCCAGCAGCCTTACTCGAAGCTGGGATGAGCAGTTCTTC.

This sequence joins TRBV27 and TRBJ2-7; the match to TRBD2 covers 8 bases. CDR1 and CDR2 (germline): MNHEY, SMNVEV (reference sequence). This CDR3 is built from 15 residues. Trimming at V came to 2 bases and at J to 7 bases, leaving 10 bases not matched to a gene. The CDR3 coding sequence is TGTGCCAGCAGTTTAGACAGCGGGGGTCTGGATGAGCAGTACTTC. This encodes CASSLDSGGLDEQYF.

This chain links TRBV30 with TRBJ1-1; the match to TRBD1 covers 8 bases. With V trimmed by 5 bases and J by 2 bases, 7 bases remained unmatched. The germline V gene encodes CDR1 GTSNPN and CDR2 SVGIG (reference sequence). The CDR3 spans 14 residues. The CDR3 is CAWDSGTGNTEAFF. DNA of the CDR3: TGTGCCTGGGACTCCGGGACAGGAAACACTGAAGCTTTCTTT.

V is TRBV5-1 and J is TRBJ2-7, with D possibly TRBD1 on 5 matching bases. Between the trimmed V and J ends, which lost 0 bases and 5 bases, there was a span of 9 bases. Germline assignment: CDR1 SGHRS and CDR2 YFSETQ. The CDR3 spans 13 residues. The CDR3 spells CASSLAGWNEQYF. CDR3 in DNA: TGCGCCAGCAGCTTGGCAGGGTGGAACGAGCAGTACTTC.

CDR3 nucleotides: TGTGCCAGTAGTATAGGGACAGGGGGCACTGAAGCTTTCTTT. Its translation is CASSIGTGGTEAFF. This chain joins TRBV19 and TRBJ1-1, with 10 bases that match TRBD1. The length of the CDR3 is 14 residues. Unmatched junction bases numbered 0, after V lost 1 base and J lost 4 bases. From germline, CDR1 is LNHDA and CDR2 SQIVND (reference sequence).

The genes are TRBV28 and TRBJ2-2; 7 nucleotides agree with TRBD1. Losses at the gene ends were 2 bases for V and 6 bases for J; bases not matched to a gene: 6. The CDR3 consists of 15 residues. Germline values: CDR1 MDHEN, CDR2 SYDVKM. The CDR3 DNA sequence: TGTGCCAGCAGTTTACCTCTAAGGGGGCCCGGGGAGCTGTTTTTT. Translating it yields CASSLPLRGPGELFF.

V usage is TRBV4-3 and J usage is TRBJ2-2; tentatively, D is TRBD1 (7 bases). V was pared by 4 bases and J by 3 bases, with 18 bases between. The CDR3 has 17 amino acids. Germline values: CDR1 LGHNA, CDR2 YSLEER. The CDR3, as DNA: TGCGCCAGCAGCCCAGGGGCAGGGGGGCTGGACACCGGGGAGCTGTTTTTT. Protein product: CASSPGAGGLDTGELFF.

This sequence joins TRBV5-6 and TRBJ1-6, with D maybe TRBD1 (6 bases). This CDR3 spans 15 amino acids. V lost 4 bases, J lost 6 bases, and 14 bases lay in between. The germline CDR1 and CDR2 sequences are SGHDT and YYEEEE. Here the CDR3 reads CASSMKDRTNSPLHF. The CDR3 nucleotides read TGTGCCAGCAGCATGAAGGACAGAACTAATTCACCCCTCCACTTT.

This chain links TRBV6-1 with TRBJ1-1; 9 bases line up with TRBD1. V lost 4 bases to trimming and J lost 5 bases; unmatched junction nucleotides: 5. CDR3 length equals 14 residues. Per the germline V gene, CDR1 is MNHNS and CDR2 is SASEGT. The CDR3 bases are TGTGCCAGCAGTGCCACAGGGGGCGAGACTGAAGCTTTCTTT. This sequence encodes CASSATGGETEAFF.

The chain combines TRBV29-1 with TRBJ2-3; D not resolved. V was trimmed by 4 bases and J by 1 base, leaving 9 bases between them. The CDR3 extends over 13 amino acids. Germline V CDR1 and CDR2: SQVTM, ANQGSEA. The CDR3 here is CSVVSPRTDTQYF. The CDR3 DNA follows: TGCAGCGTTGTGTCACCCCGCACAGATACGCAGTATTTT.

This CDR3 is CASSGVRRPQYF. The CDR3 region has the DNA TGTGCCAGCAGTGGGGTTCGGAGGCCTCAGTATTTT. The chain carries TRBV25-1 and TRBJ2-3; possible D gene TRBD2, 5 bases. V was trimmed by 4 bases and J by 12 bases, leaving 14 bases between them. The CDR3 length is 12 residues. CDR1 is MGHDK, CDR2 SYGVNS, per germline.

This chain uses TRBV7-2 with TRBJ1-3; 7 bases match TRBD1. This CDR3 is 15 amino acids long. Germline V lookup: CDR1 SGHTA, CDR2 FQGNSA. After removal of 1 base from V and 8 bases from J, the junction contained 8 bases not matched to a gene. CDR3 DNA sequence: TGTGCCAGCAGCTTAGTCTCTGCAGGGGGAGACACCATATATTTT. The encoded protein is CASSLVSAGGDTIYF.

There are a few counts of this clone. The chain has TRBV5-4 and TRBJ2-7; 8 nucleotides match TRBD2. V gave up 3 bases and J gave up 2 bases; unmatched junction bases: 7. Germline-derived CDR1 and CDR2 are SGHNT and YYREEE (reference sequence). The CDR3 runs 15 residues. The CDR3 DNA sequence: TGTGCCAGCAGCTCAGACGGACTAGCTGCCTACGAGCAGTACTTC. This translates into CASSSDGLAAYEQYF.

J is TRBJ1-6 and V is TRBV5-1; TRBD1 is a possible D gene (5 bases). With 1 base removed from V and 6 bases from J, the gap between germline ends came to 17 bases. CDR3 length equals 17 residues. CDR1 is SGHRS, CDR2 YFSETQ, per germline. The CDR3 protein is CASSLQGVTTVNSPLHF. The CDR3 DNA reads TGCGCCAGCAGCTTGCAGGGTGTGACTACCGTTAATTCACCCCTCCACTTT.

The chain uses TRBV10-3 and TRBJ2-1; either TRBD1 or TRBD2 may fit D (5 bases each). Trimming removed 6 bases from V and 4 bases from J, with 16 bases in between. Germline V gene data show CDR1 as ENHRY and CDR2 as SYGVKD. The CDR3 extends over 15 amino acids. The CDR3 DNA reads TGTGCCATCAGCGACCGGGACGCACCGTACAATGAGCAGTTCTTC. It encodes CAISDRDAPYNEQFF.

V is TRBV5-1 and J is TRBJ2-1; D is unclear. Deletions cut 0 bases from V and 0 bases from J, with 4 bases between. The germline V gene has CDR1 SGHRS and CDR2 YFSETQ. This CDR3 has 14 amino acids. CDR3 in DNA: TGCGCCAGCAGCTTGGCCAGCTCCTACAATGAGCAGTTCTTC. Encoded protein: CASSLASSYNEQFF.